This T cell receptor (beta chain) was found in a study of Graves' ophthalmopathy and Graves' hyperthyroidism. At the level of the study: Hyperthyroidism showing no ophthalmopathy within 18 months of follow-up was stable. The study's findings and limits: As the model predicted ophthalmopathy progression, it achieved a sensitivity of 55% to 71% and a specificity of 72.22%. Blood shared most expanded thyroid clonotypes above 0.001 frequency. A classifier, a 13-signature model, separated ophthalmopathy from stable hyperthyroidism with approximately 88% sensitivity and approximately 81% specificity.

V was trimmed by 5 bases and J by 5 bases, leaving 13 bases between them. Per germline, CDR1 SGHRS and CDR2 YFSETQ. This CDR3 region has 13 residues. From RNA, the CDR3 regions of TCR beta chains were amplified and sequenced. An opening RT-PCR round employed HTBI primers and preceded a second-round multiplex PCR. One entry per CDR3 protein, called by TCRdb with MiXCR from the multiplex PCR reads. The table has over a million distinct CDR3 sequences, approximately 35% seen once. Concerning this clonotype itself: Antigen unknown.

The TCR comes from an adult man with Graves' hyperthyroidism. The V and J genes are TRBV5-1 and TRBJ2-5; tentatively, D is TRBD1 or TRBD2 (5 bases each). The sample was peripheral blood or thyroid tissue (not recorded which). CDR3: CASRDREGETQYF. In DNA, the CDR3 is TGCGCCAGCAGAGACAGAGAGGGGGAGACCCAGTACTTC.